The 3 T cell receptor beta chains presented below share a single source sample, sequenced in a study of T cells after posttransplantation cyclophosphamide. Methotrexate plus calcineurin inhibitor accompanied controls' myeloablative marrow transplants; sampling was 1 year later. This table comes from immunoSEQ multiplex PCR, and its TCRdb copy is limited to in-frame clones, with some not included. The data contain 20,000 to 25,000 clones, approximately 90% of them singletons. The sample consisted of PBMCs, taken 359 days after allogeneic stem cell transplant with calcineurin inhibitor and methotrexate. Every receptor here comes from a female patient in her 30s who received an allogeneic stem cell transplant from an unrelated donor, was CMV-positive, and had acute and chronic GVHD. These T cells may partly come from the graft donor.

The chain has TRBV9 and TRBJ2-3, with 8 bases lining up with TRBD2. Germline trimming cut 2 bases from V and 0 bases from J; bases unmatched to any gene: 5. CDR1 and CDR2 (germline): SGDLS, YYNGEE. This CDR3 is 16 amino acids long. Here the CDR3 reads CASSVPSGLSTDTQYF. CDR3 DNA: TGTGCCAGCAGCGTCCCTAGCGGGCTAAGCACAGATACGCAGTATTTT.

This clone was observed a single time. The chain uses TRBV27 and TRBJ2-3; 7 bases match TRBD2. CDR1 is MNHEY and CDR2 is SMNVEV in the germline V gene (reference sequence). The junction had 7 bases not matched to a gene; V was cut back by 0 bases and J by 4 bases. The CDR3 is made up of 16 amino acids. The CDR3 bases are TGTGCCAGCAGTTTATCACTAGCGACTTTCTCAGATACGCAGTATTTT. Amino acids: CASSLSLATFSDTQYF.

This clone has only a few counts. CDR3 amino acids: CASSQGTQSFIYEQFF. In DNA form, the CDR3 reads TGTGCCAGCAGCCAAGGTACACAGTCCTTTATCTATGAGCAGTTCTTC. This sequence joins TRBV14 and TRBJ2-1; no definite D call. The CDR3 runs 16 residues. Germline loops: CDR1 SGHDN, CDR2 FVKESK. V was cut by 1 base and J by 8 bases, with 18 bases left in between.